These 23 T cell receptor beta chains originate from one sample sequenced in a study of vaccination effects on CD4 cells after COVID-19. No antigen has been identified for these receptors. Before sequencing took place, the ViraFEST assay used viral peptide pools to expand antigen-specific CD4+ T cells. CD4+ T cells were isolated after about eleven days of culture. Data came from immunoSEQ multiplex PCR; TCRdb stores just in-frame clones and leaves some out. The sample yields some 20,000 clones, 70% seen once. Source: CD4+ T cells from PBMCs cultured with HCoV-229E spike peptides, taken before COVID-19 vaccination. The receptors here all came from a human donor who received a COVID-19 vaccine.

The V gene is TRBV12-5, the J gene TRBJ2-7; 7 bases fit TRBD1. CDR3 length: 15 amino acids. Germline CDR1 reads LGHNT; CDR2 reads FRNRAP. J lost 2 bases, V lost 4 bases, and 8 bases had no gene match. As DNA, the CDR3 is TGTGCTAGTGGTTCAAGGACAGGTTTTCCCTACGAGCAGTACTTC. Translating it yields CASGSRTGFPYEQYF.

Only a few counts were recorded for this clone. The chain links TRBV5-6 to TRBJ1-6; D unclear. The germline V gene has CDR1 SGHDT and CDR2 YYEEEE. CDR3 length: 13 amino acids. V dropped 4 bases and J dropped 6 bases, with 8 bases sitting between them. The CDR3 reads CASSRRVNSPLHF. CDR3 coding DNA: TGTGCCAGCAGCCGTCGAGTTAATTCACCCCTCCACTTT.

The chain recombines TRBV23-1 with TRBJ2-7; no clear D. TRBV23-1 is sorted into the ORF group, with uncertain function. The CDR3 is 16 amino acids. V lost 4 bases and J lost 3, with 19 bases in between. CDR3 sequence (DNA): TGCGCCAGCAGTCCCCCCGAGAGCCACTGGCGCTACGAGCAGTACTTC. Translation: CASSPPESHWRYEQYF.

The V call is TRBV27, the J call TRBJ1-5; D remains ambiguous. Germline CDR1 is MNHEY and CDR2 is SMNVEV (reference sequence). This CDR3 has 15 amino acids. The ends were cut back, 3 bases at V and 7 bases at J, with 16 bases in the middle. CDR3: CASSLRAPSAQPQHF. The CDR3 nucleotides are TGTGCCAGCAGTTTGAGGGCCCCCAGCGCCCAGCCCCAGCATTTT.

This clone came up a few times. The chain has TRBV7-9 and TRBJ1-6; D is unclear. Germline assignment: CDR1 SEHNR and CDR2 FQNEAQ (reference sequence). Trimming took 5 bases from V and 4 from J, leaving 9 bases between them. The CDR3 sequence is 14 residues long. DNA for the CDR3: TGTGCCAGCAGCCCTACAAGTTATAATTCACCCCTCCACTTT. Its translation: CASSPTSYNSPLHF.

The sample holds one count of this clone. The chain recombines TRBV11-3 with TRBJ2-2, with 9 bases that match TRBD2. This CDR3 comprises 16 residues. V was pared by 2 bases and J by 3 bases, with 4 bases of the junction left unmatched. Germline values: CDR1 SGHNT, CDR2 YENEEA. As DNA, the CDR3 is TGTGCCAGCAGCTTACTAGCGGGGTTAGACACCGGGGAGCTGTTTTTT. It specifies CASSLLAGLDTGELFF.

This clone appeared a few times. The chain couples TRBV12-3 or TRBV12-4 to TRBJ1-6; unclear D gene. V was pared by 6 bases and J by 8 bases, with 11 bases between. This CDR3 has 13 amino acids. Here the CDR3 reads CASRAILYSPLHF. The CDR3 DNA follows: TGTGCCAGCAGAGCCATCCTATATTCACCCCTCCACTTT.

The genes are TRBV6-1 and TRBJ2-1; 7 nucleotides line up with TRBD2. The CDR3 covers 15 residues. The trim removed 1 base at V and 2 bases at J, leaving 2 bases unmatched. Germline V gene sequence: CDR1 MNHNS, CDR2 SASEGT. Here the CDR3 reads CASSEDAGAYNEQFF. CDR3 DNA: TGTGCCAGCAGTGAAGATGCGGGGGCCTACAATGAGCAGTTCTTC.

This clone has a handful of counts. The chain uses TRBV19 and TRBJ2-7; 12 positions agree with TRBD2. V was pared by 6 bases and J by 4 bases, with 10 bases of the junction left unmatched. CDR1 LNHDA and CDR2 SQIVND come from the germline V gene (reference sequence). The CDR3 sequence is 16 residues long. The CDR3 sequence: CASSQTSGGPTYEQYF. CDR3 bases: TGTGCCAGTAGCCAGACTAGCGGGGGCCCGACTTACGAGCAGTACTTC.

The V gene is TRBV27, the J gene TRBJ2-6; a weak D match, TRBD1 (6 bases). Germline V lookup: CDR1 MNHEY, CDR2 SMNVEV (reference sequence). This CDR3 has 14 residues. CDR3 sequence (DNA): TGTTTTACAGGGTGGCCAACCGGGGCCAACGTCCTGACTTTC. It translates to CFTGWPTGANVLTF.

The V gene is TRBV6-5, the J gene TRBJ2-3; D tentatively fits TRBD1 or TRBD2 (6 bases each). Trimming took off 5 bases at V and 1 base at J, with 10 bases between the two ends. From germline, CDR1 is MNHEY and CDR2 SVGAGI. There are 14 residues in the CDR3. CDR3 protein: CASSNREGTDTQYF. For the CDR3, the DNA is TGTGCCAGCAGTAACAGGGAGGGCACAGATACGCAGTATTTT.

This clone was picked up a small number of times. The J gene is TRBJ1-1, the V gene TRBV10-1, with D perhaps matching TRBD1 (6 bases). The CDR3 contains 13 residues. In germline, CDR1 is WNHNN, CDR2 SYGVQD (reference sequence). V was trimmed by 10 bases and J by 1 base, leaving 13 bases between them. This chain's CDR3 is CATQGGQNTEAFF. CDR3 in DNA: TGCGCCACCCAAGGGGGTCAGAACACTGAAGCTTTCTTT.

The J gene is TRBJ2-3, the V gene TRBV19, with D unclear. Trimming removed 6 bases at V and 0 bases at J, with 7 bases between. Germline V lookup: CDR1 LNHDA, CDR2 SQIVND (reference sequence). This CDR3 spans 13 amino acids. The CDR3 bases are TGTGCCAGTAGCAAGACTAGCACAGATACGCAGTATTTT. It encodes CASSKTSTDTQYF.

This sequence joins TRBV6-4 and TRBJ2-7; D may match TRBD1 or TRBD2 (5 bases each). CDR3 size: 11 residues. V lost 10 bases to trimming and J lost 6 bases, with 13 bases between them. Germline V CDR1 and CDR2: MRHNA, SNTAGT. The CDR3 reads CATSRGGEQYF. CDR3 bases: TGTGCCACCTCGAGGGGCGGCGAGCAGTACTTC.

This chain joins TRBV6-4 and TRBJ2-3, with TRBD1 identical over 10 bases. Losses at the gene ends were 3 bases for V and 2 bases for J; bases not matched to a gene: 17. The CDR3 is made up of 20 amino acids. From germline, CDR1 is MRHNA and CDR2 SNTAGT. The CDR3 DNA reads TGTGCCAGCAGTGATAGCGGCGGATATCCGGGACAGGGGTTCACAGATACGCAGTATTTT. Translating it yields CASSDSGGYPGQGFTDTQYF.

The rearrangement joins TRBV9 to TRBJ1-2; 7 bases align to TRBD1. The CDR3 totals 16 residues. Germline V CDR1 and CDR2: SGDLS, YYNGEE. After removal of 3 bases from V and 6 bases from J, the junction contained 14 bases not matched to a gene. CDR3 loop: CASSAHTGEIVHGYTF. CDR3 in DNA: TGTGCCAGCAGCGCCCATACAGGGGAGATAGTCCATGGCTACACCTTC. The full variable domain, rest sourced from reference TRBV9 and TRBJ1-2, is DSGVTQTPKHLITATGQRVTLRCSPRSGDLSVYWYQQSLDQGLQFLIQYYNGEERAKGNILERFSAQQFPDLHSELNLSSLELGDSALYFCASSAHTGEIVHGYTFGSGTRLTVV.

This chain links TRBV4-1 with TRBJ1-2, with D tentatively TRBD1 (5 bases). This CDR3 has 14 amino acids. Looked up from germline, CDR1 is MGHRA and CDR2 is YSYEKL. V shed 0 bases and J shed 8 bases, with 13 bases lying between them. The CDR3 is CASSQEGPTEGYTF. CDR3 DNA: TGCGCCAGCAGCCAAGAGGGGCCCACGGAGGGCTACACCTTC.

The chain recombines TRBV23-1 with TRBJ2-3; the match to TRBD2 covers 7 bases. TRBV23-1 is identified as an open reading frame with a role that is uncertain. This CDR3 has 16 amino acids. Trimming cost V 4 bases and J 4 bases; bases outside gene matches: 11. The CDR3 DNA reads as TGCGCCAGCAGTCCCCACGGGAGCGGGGTATCAGATACGCAGTATTTT. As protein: CASSPHGSGVSDTQYF.

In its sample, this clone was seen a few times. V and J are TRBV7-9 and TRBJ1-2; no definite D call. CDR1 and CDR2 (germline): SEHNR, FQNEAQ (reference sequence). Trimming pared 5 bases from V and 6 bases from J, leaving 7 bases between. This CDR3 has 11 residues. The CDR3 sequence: CASSNRDGYTF. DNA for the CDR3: TGTGCCAGCAGCAACCGAGATGGCTACACCTTC.

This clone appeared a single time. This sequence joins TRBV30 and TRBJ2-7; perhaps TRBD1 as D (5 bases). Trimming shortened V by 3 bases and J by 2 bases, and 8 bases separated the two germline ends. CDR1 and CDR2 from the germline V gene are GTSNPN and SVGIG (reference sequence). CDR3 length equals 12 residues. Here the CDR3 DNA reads TGTGCCTGGAGAGACAGAGCCTACGAGCAGTACTTC. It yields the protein CAWRDRAYEQYF.

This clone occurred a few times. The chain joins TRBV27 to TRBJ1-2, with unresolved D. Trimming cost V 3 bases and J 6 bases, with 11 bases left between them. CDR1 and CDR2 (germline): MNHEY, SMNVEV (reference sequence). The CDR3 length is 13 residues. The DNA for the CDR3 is TGTGCCAGCAGTTTCCTCGGCTTCAATGGCTACACCTTC. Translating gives CASSFLGFNGYTF.

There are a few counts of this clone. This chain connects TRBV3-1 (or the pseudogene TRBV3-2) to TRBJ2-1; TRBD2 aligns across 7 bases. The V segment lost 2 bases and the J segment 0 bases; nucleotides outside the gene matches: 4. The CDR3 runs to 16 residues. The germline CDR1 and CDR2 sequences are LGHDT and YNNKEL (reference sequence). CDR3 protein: CASSQSGGSSYNEQFF. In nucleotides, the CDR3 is TGTGCCAGCAGCCAATCCGGGGGGAGCTCCTACAATGAGCAGTTCTTC.

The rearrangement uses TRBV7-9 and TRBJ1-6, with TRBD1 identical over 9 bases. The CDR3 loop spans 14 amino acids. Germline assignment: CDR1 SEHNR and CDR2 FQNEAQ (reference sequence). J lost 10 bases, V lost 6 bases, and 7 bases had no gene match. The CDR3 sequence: CASSQQGAVSPLHF. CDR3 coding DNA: TGTGCCAGCAGTCAACAGGGGGCTGTATCACCCCTCCACTTT.